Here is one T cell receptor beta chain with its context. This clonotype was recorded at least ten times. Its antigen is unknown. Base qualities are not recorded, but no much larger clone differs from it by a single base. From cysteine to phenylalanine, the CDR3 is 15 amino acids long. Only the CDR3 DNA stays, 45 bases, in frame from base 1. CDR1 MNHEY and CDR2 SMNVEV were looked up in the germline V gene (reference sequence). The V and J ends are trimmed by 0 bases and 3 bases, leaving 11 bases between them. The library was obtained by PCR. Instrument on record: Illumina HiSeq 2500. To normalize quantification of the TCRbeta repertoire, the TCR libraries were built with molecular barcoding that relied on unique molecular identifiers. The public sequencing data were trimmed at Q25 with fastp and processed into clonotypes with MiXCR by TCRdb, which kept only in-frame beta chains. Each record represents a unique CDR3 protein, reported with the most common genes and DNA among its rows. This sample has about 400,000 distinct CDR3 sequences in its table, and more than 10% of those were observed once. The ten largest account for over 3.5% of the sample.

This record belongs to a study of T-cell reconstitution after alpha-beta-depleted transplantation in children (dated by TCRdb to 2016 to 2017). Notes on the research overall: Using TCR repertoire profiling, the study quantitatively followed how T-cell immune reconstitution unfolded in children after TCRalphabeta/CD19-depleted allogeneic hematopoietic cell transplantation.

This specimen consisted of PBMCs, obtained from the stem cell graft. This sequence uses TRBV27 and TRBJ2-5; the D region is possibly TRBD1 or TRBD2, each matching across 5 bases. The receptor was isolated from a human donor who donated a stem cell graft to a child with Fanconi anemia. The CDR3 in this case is CASSLSLGRKETQYF. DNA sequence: TGTGCCAGCAGTTTATCCTTGGGACGGAAAGAGACCCAGTACTTC.